The 18 T cell receptor beta chains reported below all come from one sample, sequenced in a study of shared clonotypes between healthy human individuals. Sequencing used immunoSEQ multiplex PCR; TCRdb keeps in-frame clones, though not all of them. The table records roughly 2.2 million clones, just over 90% of them present only once. Input material: naive CD4+ T cells from PBMCs. Subset specified: CD45RA+ positively selected. The source is a man between 18 and 29 years old in good health. Some clones in this sample may be carry-over from other donors' samples.

The V gene is TRBV18, the J gene TRBJ2-3, with 14 bases identical to TRBD2. Unmatched junction bases numbered 4, after V lost 3 bases and J lost 2 bases. There are 17 residues in the CDR3. Germline V gives CDR1 KGHSH, CDR2 LQKENI. The CDR3 protein is CASSPRLAGGDTDTQYF. The CDR3 DNA follows: TGTGCCAGCTCACCCCGACTAGCGGGAGGGGACACAGATACGCAGTATTTT.

This chain uses TRBV11-2 with TRBJ2-5, with 8 bases matching TRBD2. Looked up from germline, CDR1 is SGHAT and CDR2 is FQNNGV. This CDR3 spans 16 amino acids. With V trimmed by 0 bases and J by 5 bases, 8 bases remained unmatched. CDR3 sequence reads: CASSLDSRGAGETQYF. The DNA for the CDR3 is TGTGCCAGCAGCTTAGATTCGCGGGGGGCTGGGGAGACCCAGTACTTC. Drawing the rest from reference TRBV11-2 and TRBJ2-5, the complete variable domain is EAGVAQSPRYKIIEKRQSVAFWCNPISGHATLYWYQQILGQGPKLLIQFQNNGVVDDSQLPKDRFSAERLKGVDSTLKIQPAKLEDSAVYLCASSLDSRGAGETQYFGPGTRLLVL.

As regards this clone: The same CDR3 arises from other DNA sequences in this sample as well. The chain joins TRBV9 to TRBJ1-2; TRBD1 is a possible D gene (5 bases). With 4 bases removed from V and 2 bases from J, the gap between germline ends came to 6 bases. The CDR3 extends over 12 amino acids. The germline V gene has CDR1 SGDLS and CDR2 YYNGEE. The CDR3 sequence is CASSRDNYGYTF. The CDR3 DNA sequence: TGTGCCAGCAGCAGGGACAACTATGGCTACACCTTC.

Here the CDR3 reads CATSARAGQPQHF. In DNA form, the CDR3 reads TGTGCCACCAGCGCAAGGGCCGGTCAGCCCCAGCATTTT. The chain employs TRBV15 and TRBJ1-5; D is undetermined. There are 13 residues in the CDR3. Germline V gene sequence: CDR1 LNHNV, CDR2 YYDKDF (reference sequence). With 5 bases removed from V and 6 bases from J, the gap between germline ends came to 11 bases.

The chain joins TRBV2 to TRBJ2-7; possible D gene TRBD1, 5 bases. Trimming removed 3 bases at V and 3 bases at J, with 15 bases between. The CDR3 is 15 amino acids. Germline V gene sequence: CDR1 SNHLY, CDR2 FYNNEI. The CDR3 region has the DNA TGTGCCAGCAGTGAGTCGAGTGGGGCAATCTACGAGCAGTACTTC. Its protein product is CASSESSGAIYEQYF.

This chain links TRBV9 with TRBJ1-1; D unresolved. The CDR3 is made up of 12 amino acids. Germline assignment: CDR1 SGDLS and CDR2 YYNGEE. V was clipped by 0 bases and J by 5 bases, with 5 bases between them. CDR3 nucleotide sequence: TGTGCCAGCAGCGTAGACGGGACTGAAGCTTTCTTT. Amino acids: CASSVDGTEAFF.

This clone occurred a few times. The chain couples TRBV7-9 to TRBJ2-7; possibly TRBD1 for D (6 bases). The V and J ends lost 5 bases and 3 bases respectively, with 11 bases between them. There are 13 residues in the CDR3. The germline V gene has CDR1 SEHNR and CDR2 FQNEAQ (reference sequence). The CDR3 DNA is TGTGCCAGCAGCAGGGACATCAACTACGAGCAGTACTTC. Protein sequence: CASSRDINYEQYF.

This clone was counted a single time. This chain uses TRBV6-1 with TRBJ2-1; TRBD1 matches at 9 bases. V shed 8 bases, J shed 3 bases, and the junction held 2 bases outside the gene matches. Per germline, CDR1 MNHNS and CDR2 SASEGT. The CDR3 is 13 residues long. The CDR3 nucleotides read TGTGCCAGCCGGGGACAGGGCTACAATGAGCAGTTCTTC. This encodes CASRGQGYNEQFF.

Points on this clone: A read error may account for a junction end that differs from germline. The chain is built from TRBV27 and TRBJ2-5, with D perhaps given as TRBD1 or TRBD2 (5 bases each). The V gene's germline CDR1 is MNHEY and CDR2 SMNVEV (reference sequence). CDR3 size: 14 residues. For the CDR3, the DNA is TGTGCCAGCAGATTATCTGGGACCCAAGAGACCCAGTACTTC. It codes for CASRLSGTQETQYF.

This rearrangement joins TRBV7-2 to TRBJ2-3; D might be TRBD1 (6 bases). The CDR3 extends over 14 amino acids. Per the germline V gene, CDR1 is SGHTA and CDR2 is FQGNSA. Trimming took 0 bases from V and 7 from J, leaving 11 bases between them. The CDR3 spells CASSLAHRVYTQYF. The CDR3 DNA reads TGTGCCAGCAGCTTAGCGCACAGGGTATATACGCAGTATTTT.

To note about this clone: Other DNA sequences in the same sample also yield this CDR3. The rearrangement uses TRBV6-5 and TRBJ2-3; 10 bases align to TRBD2. The V gene's germline CDR1 is MNHEY and CDR2 SVGAGI. The CDR3 is 16 residues long. Trimming took 0 bases from V and 4 from J; bases not matched to a gene: 4. Here the CDR3 reads CASSYSASGSADTQYF. The DNA of the CDR3 is TGTGCCAGCAGTTACTCGGCTAGCGGGAGCGCAGATACGCAGTATTTT.

The V call is TRBV7-3, the J call TRBJ1-1; a possible D gene is TRBD1 (6 bases). Germline CDR1 is SGHTA and CDR2 is FQGTGA. The CDR3 contains 13 residues. V gave up 4 bases and J gave up 7 bases, with 13 bases separating them. The CDR3, as DNA: TGTGCCAGCAGCTCCCATGAGGGGGGTGAAGCTTTCTTT. Protein product: CASSSHEGGEAFF.

The chain recombines TRBV28 with TRBJ1-1, with no clear D. Trimming pared 4 bases from V and 11 bases from J, leaving 20 bases between. From germline, CDR1 is MDHEN and CDR2 SYDVKM. The length of the CDR3 is 14 residues. The DNA for the CDR3 is TGTGCCAGCAGTTCGGTCCGTTTTGGGTCGGACGCTTTCTTT. Translation: CASSSVRFGSDAFF.

V gene TRBV7-3 combines with J gene TRBJ2-6; D is tentatively TRBD1 or TRBD2 (6 bases each). The CDR3 loop spans 18 amino acids. With 3 bases removed from V and 3 bases from J, the gap between germline ends came to 18 bases. The germline gives CDR1 SGHTA, CDR2 FQGTGA. CDR3 residues: CASSFIGGLSYGANVLTF. The CDR3 DNA is TGTGCCAGCAGCTTTATCGGGGGCTTGTCCTATGGGGCCAACGTCCTGACTTTC.

The genes are TRBV28 and TRBJ2-7; a possible D gene is TRBD2 (5 bases). The V end lost 3 bases, the J end lost 5 bases, and 17 bases lay between the germline ends. The CDR3 length is 15 residues. Germline V gives CDR1 MDHEN, CDR2 SYDVKM. CDR3 residues: CASSFGGSPSHEQYF. The DNA for the CDR3 is TGTGCCAGCAGTTTTGGTGGGAGCCCCTCTCACGAGCAGTACTTC.

This clone has a single count. The rearrangement joins TRBV28 to TRBJ1-3; perhaps TRBD1 as D (6 bases). The CDR3 contains 15 residues. Germline CDR1 reads MDHEN; CDR2 reads SYDVKM. Between the trimmed V and J ends, which lost 3 bases and 1 base, there was a span of 10 bases. As DNA, the CDR3 is TGTGCCAGCAGTTTGGCTGGACAGTCTGGAAACACCATATATTTT. Its protein product is CASSLAGQSGNTIYF.

This sequence joins TRBV11-2 and TRBJ1-1; unclear D gene. Germline V gene sequence: CDR1 SGHAT, CDR2 FQNNGV. The CDR3 is made up of 15 amino acids. Deletions cut 5 bases from V and 0 bases from J, with 13 bases between. This CDR3 reads CASSPIGFVNTEAFF. In DNA form, the CDR3 reads TGTGCCAGCAGCCCCATTGGATTCGTGAACACTGAAGCTTTCTTT.

The sample holds one count of this clone. The chain combines TRBV4-3 with TRBJ2-6; 10 bases are shared with TRBD2. CDR3 length: 20 residues. CDR1 is LGHNA and CDR2 is YSLEER in the germline V gene. V lost 2 bases, J lost 0 bases, and 10 bases stayed unmatched. The CDR3 coding sequence is TGCGCCAGCAGCCAATTCCCCCCGACTAGCGGGCCCTCTGGGGCCAACGTCCTGACTTTC. Translation: CASSQFPPTSGPSGANVLTF.